One and the same sample provided the 12 T cell receptor beta chains below, sequenced in a study of shared clonotypes between healthy human individuals. TCRdb keeps only in-frame clones here, not all; method: immunoSEQ multiplex PCR. Seen here are 2.3 million or so clones, over 85% observed once, and the top ten hold under 0.45%. Sequencing was carried out using naive CD4+ T cells from PBMCs. The subset: CD45RA+ positively selected. The receptor set was obtained from a man aged 18-30 years in good health. Some clones in this sample may be carry-over from other donors' samples.

The chain couples TRBV7-9 to TRBJ1-5, with D possibly being TRBD1 (5 bases). Germline loops: CDR1 SEHNR, CDR2 FQNEAQ (reference sequence). V shed 5 bases and J shed 4 bases, with 12 bases lying between them. CDR3 length: 14 residues. The CDR3 nucleotides are TGTGCCAGCAGCCTTCCGGGGGGGAATCAGCCCCAGCATTTT. It is translated as CASSLPGGNQPQHF. Together with reference TRBV7-9 and TRBJ1-5, the CDR3 gives the full variable domain: DTGVSQNPRHKITKRGQNVTFRCDPISEHNRLYWYRQTLGQGPEFLTYFQNEAQLEKSRLLSDRFSAERPKGSFSTLEIQRTEQGDSAMYLCASSLPGGNQPQHFGDGTRLSIL.

The CDR3 reads CASSEAWTPNYGYTF. CDR3 bases: TGTGCCAGCAGTGAAGCGTGGACACCTAACTATGGCTACACCTTC. The chain links TRBV2 to TRBJ1-2; maybe TRBD1 (5 bases). Deletions cut 0 bases from V and 0 bases from J, with 8 bases between. CDR1 SNHLY and CDR2 FYNNEI come from the germline V gene. This CDR3 has 15 amino acids.

This chain joins TRBV5-4 and TRBJ2-5, with 10 bases lining up with TRBD2. Germline CDR1 and CDR2: SGHNT and YYREEE (reference sequence). The CDR3 covers 16 residues. After removal of 2 bases from V and 1 base from J, the junction contained 5 bases not matched to a gene. CDR3 sequence reads: CASSFTSGNTQETQYF. The CDR3 bases are TGTGCCAGCAGCTTTACTAGCGGGAATACCCAAGAGACCCAGTACTTC. Based on the CDR3 plus reference TRBV5-4 and TRBJ2-5, the full variable domain is ETGVTQSPTHLIKTRGQQVTLRCSSQSGHNTVSWYQQALGQGPQFIFQYYREEENGRGNFPPRFSGLQFPNYSSELNVNALELDDSALYLCASSFTSGNTQETQYFGPGTRLLVL.

This chain links TRBV14 with TRBJ1-2; no definite D call. This CDR3 comprises 14 residues. The germline CDR1 and CDR2 sequences are SGHDN and FVKESK. V gave up 3 bases and J gave up 2 bases, with 10 bases separating them. The CDR3 DNA is TGTGCCAGCAGCCACCTCGACACCAACTATGGCTACACCTTC. Amino acid sequence: CASSHLDTNYGYTF.

The V and J genes are TRBV5-6 and TRBJ2-7, with D possibly being TRBD1 (6 bases). The CDR3 contains 14 residues. Germline loops: CDR1 SGHDT, CDR2 YYEEEE. Trimming stripped 1 base from V and 1 base from J, with 9 bases between. The CDR3 nucleotides are TGTGCCAGCAGCTTGACAGGGCCATCCTACGAGCAGTACTTC. Its translation: CASSLTGPSYEQYF.

The chain recombines TRBV5-1 with TRBJ1-1; D call uncertain. Germline lookup yields CDR1 SGHRS and CDR2 YFSETQ. Trimming cost V 2 bases and J 1 base, with 6 bases left between them. The CDR3 is 13 residues long. The CDR3 DNA is TGCGCCAGCAGCTTCCAGTCGAACACTGAAGCTTTCTTT. Translated, it gives CASSFQSNTEAFF.

This sequence joins TRBV5-6 and TRBJ2-4, with 8 bases matching TRBD2. V trimming: 5 bases; J trimming: 5 bases; junction bases outside the gene matches: 6. CDR1 is SGHDT and CDR2 is YYEEEE in the germline V gene. CDR3 length: 14 residues. This chain's CDR3 is CASRKILAENIQYF. For the CDR3, the DNA is TGTGCCAGCAGAAAAATACTAGCGGAAAACATTCAGTACTTC.

This clone was found once. The J gene is TRBJ2-7, the V gene TRBV10-2; 10 bases map to TRBD1. There are 13 residues in the CDR3. Germline assignment: CDR1 WSHSY and CDR2 SAAADI. V shed 11 bases and J 1 base; nucleotides not matched to a gene: 5. For the CDR3, the DNA is TGCGCCCCACGGGGACAGGGGTCCTACGAGCAGTACTTC. Amino acid sequence: CAPRGQGSYEQYF.

This chain uses TRBV15 with TRBJ1-1, with unresolved D. Per germline, CDR1 LNHNV and CDR2 YYDKDF (reference sequence). The CDR3 is 15 amino acids. V was clipped by 5 bases and J by 0 bases, with 13 bases between them. The DNA of the CDR3 is TGTGCCACCAGCCCTCAAGGAGCCATGAACACTGAAGCTTTCTTT. Protein product: CATSPQGAMNTEAFF.

The J gene is TRBJ2-7, the V gene TRBV11-2; TRBD1 aligns across 11 bases. The CDR3 is made up of 15 amino acids. Germline lookup yields CDR1 SGHAT and CDR2 FQNNGV. The V segment lost 5 bases and the J segment 3 bases; nucleotides outside the gene matches: 6. The CDR3 bases are TGTGCCAGCAGCCAGGGACAGGGGGGATACTACGAGCAGTACTTC. Amino acids: CASSQGQGGYYEQYF.

The genes are TRBV19 and TRBJ2-5; the match to TRBD2 covers 8 bases. The CDR3 contains 15 residues. From germline, CDR1 is LNHDA and CDR2 SQIVND (reference sequence). Trimming took 5 bases from V and 5 from J; bases not matched to a gene: 10. The CDR3 DNA sequence: TGTGCCAGTAGTCACGGGGGGGTCTTGCGGGAGACCCAGTACTTC. Its protein is CASSHGGVLRETQYF. Drawing the rest from reference TRBV19 and TRBJ2-5, the complete variable domain is DGGITQSPKYLFRKEGQNVTLSCEQNLNHDAMYWYRQDPGQGLRLIYYSQIVNDFQKGDIAEGYSVSREKKESFPLTVTSAQKNPTAFYLCASSHGGVLRETQYFGPGTRLLVL.

J is TRBJ1-2 and V is TRBV9, with 10 positions matching TRBD1. Trimming removed 0 bases from V and 7 bases from J; junction bases left unmatched: 6. The CDR3 sequence is 15 residues long. CDR1 is SGDLS, CDR2 YYNGEE, per germline. The CDR3 protein is CASSVVGTGVTGYTF. For the CDR3, the DNA is TGTGCCAGCAGCGTAGTAGGGACAGGGGTTACTGGCTACACCTTC.